The source of this T cell receptor (beta chain) is a study of cytomegalovirus exposure and HLA in healthy donors. The germline CDR1 and CDR2 sequences are SGHDT and YYEEEE. This CDR3 contains 15 residues. After removal of 0 bases from V and 3 bases from J, the junction contained 0 bases not matched to a gene. This clone was observed a few times. The PCR used 60 Vbeta and 13 Jbeta primers. The protocol was immunoSEQ multiplex PCR, while the TCRdb copy is restricted to in-frame clones and leaves out a portion. The data show about 120,000 clones, about three quarters seen once. The J gene is TRBJ2-2, the V gene TRBV5-6, with 9 bases aligning to TRBD1. The clonotype comes from a woman aged 25 to 39 in good health and CMV-seropositive. Sequencing used PBMCs. The CDR3 is CASSLGTGDTGELFF. CDR3 sequence (DNA): TGTGCCAGCAGCTTGGGGACAGGGGACACCGGGGAGCTGTTTTTT.